This T cell receptor beta chain emerged from a study of response to subunit inactivated influenza vaccine. From the RT-PCR reads, TCRdb called clonotypes with MiXCR, one entry per CDR3 protein. This repertoire shows hundreds of thousands of distinct CDR3 sequences, approximately 14% found once; its top ten account for approximately 7%. Study-wide results and limits: A suggestion made by the authors is that each seasonal influenza vaccination recruits few new T cells.

This clonotype was seen a few times. Its antigen is unidentified. V dropped 3 bases and J dropped 0 bases, with 20 bases sitting between them. The length of the CDR3 is 18 residues. The germline V gene has CDR1 MNHEY and CDR2 SVGAGI. This chain joins TRBV6-5 and TRBJ2-5; D possibly corresponds to TRBD1 (5 bases). The specimen was PBMCs from blood, collected less than 15 days before vaccination. The sequence was obtained from a man aged 45 to 65 who received an inactivated influenza vaccine. The CDR3 coding sequence is TGTGCCAGCAGTTATGGTGGGCAGAAACACAGGTACCAAGAGACCCAGTACTTC. Translated, it gives CASSYGGQKHRYQETQYF.